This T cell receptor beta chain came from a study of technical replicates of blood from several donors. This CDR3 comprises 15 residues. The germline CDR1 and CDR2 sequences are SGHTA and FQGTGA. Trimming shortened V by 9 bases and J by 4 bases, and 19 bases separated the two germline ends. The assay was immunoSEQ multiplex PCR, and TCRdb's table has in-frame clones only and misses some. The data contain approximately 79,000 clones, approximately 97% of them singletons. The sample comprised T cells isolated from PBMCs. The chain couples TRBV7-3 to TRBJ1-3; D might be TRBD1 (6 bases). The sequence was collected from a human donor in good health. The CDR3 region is CASFYRANRGNTIYF. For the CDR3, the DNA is TGTGCCAGTTTTTACAGGGCGAATAGGGGAAACACCATATATTTT.